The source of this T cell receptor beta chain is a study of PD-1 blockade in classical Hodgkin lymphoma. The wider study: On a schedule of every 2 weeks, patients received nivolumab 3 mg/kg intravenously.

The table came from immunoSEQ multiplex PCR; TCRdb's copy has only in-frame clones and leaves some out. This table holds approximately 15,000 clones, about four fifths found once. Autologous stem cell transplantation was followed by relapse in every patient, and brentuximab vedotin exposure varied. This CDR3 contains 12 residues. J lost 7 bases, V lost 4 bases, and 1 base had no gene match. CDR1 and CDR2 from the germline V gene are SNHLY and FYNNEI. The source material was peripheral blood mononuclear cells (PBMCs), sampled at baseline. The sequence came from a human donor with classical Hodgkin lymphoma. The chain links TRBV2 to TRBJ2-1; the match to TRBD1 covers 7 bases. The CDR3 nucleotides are TGTGCCAGCAGTGGCAGGGGGAATGAGCAGTTCTTC. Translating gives CASSGRGNEQFF.